The clone carrying this TCR beta chain was seen just once. Its antigen is unidentified. Other DNA sequences within the sample encode an identical CDR3. Positive CCR7 selection of CD45RO-negative cells yielded the naive CD8 cells, and terminally differentiated effector memory CD45RA+ cells were excluded. HIV-negative, healthy adults without recent acute infections or vaccinations were the donors. Methods used by the authors: In the immunoSEQ data, sequences were junction-only and lacked quality scores, so filtering differed. Profiled with immunoSEQ multiplex PCR; TCRdb holds only in-frame clones, not every one. V, J and clone size are those of that table, while D and trimming were read from the DNA. The sample has about 820,000 clones; nearly 95% are singletons. These data are taken from a study of shared clonotypes between healthy human individuals. Study-level information: A couple of women and a few men aged 18 to 49 served as donors. Findings of the study overall: Rarefaction curves obtained for sorted subsets showed sequencing incomplete despite large depth.

The specimen was naive CD8+ T cells sorted from blood. The sequence derives from a man aged 25-45 years in good health.

CDR3 sequence (DNA): TGTGCCAGCAGCTTGCGGGGACAGTACCAAGAGACCCAGTACTTC. Its translation: CASSLRGQYQETQYF. The gene calls are TRBV7-9 and TRBJ2-5; a possible D gene is TRBD1 (7 bases). V was shortened by 3 bases and J by 0 bases, with 11 bases between the two germline ends. Germline CDR1 is SEHNR and CDR2 is FQNEAQ (reference sequence). The CDR3 extends over 15 amino acids.